The T cell receptor (beta chain) under discussion was sequenced for a study of blood T cell repertoires in COVID-19. Method: immunoSEQ multiplex PCR; TCRdb's copy keeps in-frame clones and lacks some. This sample has approximately 470,000 clones, with 70% to 90% found just once. Trimming stripped 4 bases from V and 2 bases from J, with 11 bases between. Germline CDR1 is SGHVS and CDR2 is FNYEAQ. The CDR3 has 15 amino acids. The sample comprised peripheral blood. The gene calls are TRBV7-6 and TRBJ2-2; D is possibly TRBD1 (6 bases). This receptor was identified in a human donor in a cohort sampled during active COVID-19. The CDR3 reads CASSSGQLNTGELFF. CDR3 nucleotide sequence: TGTGCCAGCAGCTCGGGACAACTAAACACCGGGGAGCTGTTTTTT.